This T cell receptor (beta chain) was identified in a study of T cell responses to AZD1222 COVID-19 vaccine. Study-level points and caveats: The repertoires were collected only after the peak T cell response. Spike-specific TCR breadth and depth grew following two AZD1222 doses. Baseline seropositivity characterized only a handful of AZD1222 recipients.

The V gene's germline CDR1 is SQVTM and CDR2 ANQGSEA. V trimming: 5 bases; J trimming: 8 bases; junction bases outside the gene matches: 8. The CDR3 covers 12 residues. Assay: immunoSEQ multiplex PCR; the TCRdb copy retains only in-frame clones and omits some. Of tens of thousands of clones in the sample, approximately 83% are singletons; the top ten hold more than 9%. This clone appeared a few times. Its antigen remains unidentified. Sequences were derived from peripheral blood, sampled 28 days after the second AZD1222 dose. The gene calls are TRBV29-1 and TRBJ1-1, with 7 bases identical to TRBD1. The sequence was obtained from an adult who received the AZD1222 COVID-19 vaccine. Written as DNA, the CDR3 is TGCAGCGTTAGGATGGGGGACAGCGAAGCTTTCTTT. It codes for CSVRMGDSEAFF. Drawing the rest from reference TRBV29-1 and TRBJ1-1, the complete variable domain is SAVISQKPSRDICQRGTSLTIQCQVDSQVTMMFWYRQQPGQSLTLIATANQGSEATYESGFVIDKFPISRPNLTFSTLTVSNMSPEDSSIYLCSVRMGDSEAFFGQGTRLTVV.